Shown below are 29 T cell receptor beta chains from a single sample sequenced in a study of OX40 agonist ivuxolimab in advanced cancers. Repertoires were generated with immunoSEQ multiplex PCR, while TCRdb's copy carries only in-frame clones and drops some. The table has 40,000 or so clones, about 93% seen once. Specimen: CD4+ or CD8+ T cells sorted from blood, collected in a trial of the OX40 agonist ivuxolimab. All receptors come from an adult with an advanced solid tumor such as melanoma, head and neck, liver or kidney cancer.

V is TRBV19 and J is TRBJ2-7, with D possibly being TRBD2 (6 bases). The CDR3 is 12 residues long. Looked up from germline, CDR1 is LNHDA and CDR2 is SQIVND (reference sequence). V was pared by 3 bases and J by 5 bases, with 8 bases between. Here the CDR3 reads CASSISGDEQYF. The CDR3 DNA is TGTGCCAGTAGTATTTCGGGGGACGAGCAGTACTTC.

V usage is TRBV6-5 and J usage is TRBJ2-7; 7 bases fit TRBD2. The CDR3 has 14 residues. V was clipped by 2 bases and J by 0 bases; unmatched bases: 1. CDR1 MNHEY and CDR2 SVGAGI come from the germline V gene. The CDR3 region has the DNA TGTGCCAGCAGTTACCGGACTAGCTCCTACGAGCAGTACTTC. It codes for CASSYRTSSYEQYF.

The V gene is TRBV13, the J gene TRBJ2-5, with 7 bases identical to TRBD1. Germline CDR1 is PRHDT and CDR2 is FYEKMQ (reference sequence). Trimming at V came to 6 bases and at J to 5 bases, leaving 21 bases not matched to a gene. The CDR3 is 18 residues long. The DNA for the CDR3 is TGTGCCAGCAGTTTTTCCATGACAGGGCCGGTTGGGTTTGAGACCCAGTACTTC. Translation gives CASSFSMTGPVGFETQYF.

The chain couples TRBV28 to TRBJ2-2; no reliable D call. The CDR3 runs 12 residues. V was pared by 6 bases and J by 4 bases, with 6 bases between. CDR1 is MDHEN and CDR2 is SYDVKM in the germline V gene. The chain's CDR3 is CASRGITGELFF. The CDR3 coding sequence is TGTGCCAGCAGAGGTATCACCGGGGAGCTGTTTTTT. The full variable domain, its missing parts supplied by reference TRBV28 and TRBJ2-2, is DVKVTQSSRYLVKRTGEKVFLECVQDMDHENMFWYRQDPGLGLRLIYFSYDVKMKEKGDIPEGYSVSREKKERFSLILESASTNQTSMYLCASRGITGELFFGEGSRLTVL.

The chain recombines TRBV11-3 with TRBJ1-2, with TRBD1 matching over 8 bases. CDR3 length: 14 amino acids. Germline V gives CDR1 SGHNT, CDR2 YENEEA. The V gene end was trimmed by 5 bases and the J gene end by 4 bases; junction bases not matched to a gene: 6. CDR3 bases: TGTGCCAGCAGCCCACGGGGACAGGCCTATGGCTACACCTTC. Encoded protein: CASSPRGQAYGYTF.

The V call is TRBV12-5, the J call TRBJ2-7; D remains ambiguous. The CDR3 is 13 amino acids. Germline CDR1 and CDR2: LGHNT and FRNRAP. V lost 3 bases to trimming and J lost 3 bases, with 9 bases between them. As DNA, the CDR3 is TGTGCTAGTGGTTTACAAGAGGTCTACGAGCAGTACTTC. It is translated as CASGLQEVYEQYF.

V usage is TRBV5-6 and J usage is TRBJ1-3; D remains unclear. The length of the CDR3 is 14 residues. V was cut by 2 bases and J by 2 bases, with 8 bases left in between. Germline V CDR1 and CDR2: SGHDT, YYEEEE. The CDR3 DNA sequence: TGTGCCAGCAGCTTATCTGTAACTGGAAACACCATATATTTT. Encoded protein: CASSLSVTGNTIYF. Variable domain in full (rest from reference TRBV5-6 and TRBJ1-3): DAGVTQSPTHLIKTRGQQVTLRCSPKSGHDTVSWYQQALGQGPQFIFQYYEEEERQRGNFPDRFSGHQFPNYSSELNVNALLLGDSALYLCASSLSVTGNTIYFGEGSWLTVV.

V usage is TRBV7-9 and J usage is TRBJ2-3, with D possibly being TRBD2 (6 bases). The germline gives CDR1 SEHNR, CDR2 FQNEAQ (reference sequence). Trimming cost V 9 bases and J 2 bases, with 18 bases left between them. The CDR3 loop spans 15 amino acids. Here the CDR3 DNA reads TGTGCCAGTCGGCGGGGCGGAGCCCCCACAGATACGCAGTATTTT. This translates into CASRRGGAPTDTQYF.

This clone was seen once. J is TRBJ2-1 and V is TRBV4-1; D is unclear. Trimming left V 0 bases short and J 7 bases short, with 4 bases between. This CDR3 spans 12 amino acids. From germline, CDR1 is MGHRA and CDR2 YSYEKL. The DNA of the CDR3 is TGCGCCAGCAGCCAAGAATTGAATGAGCAGTTCTTC. Its translation is CASSQELNEQFF.

For the CDR3, the DNA is TGTGCCAGCAGTCACAGGGGCTCCTACGAGCAGTACTTC. This translates into CASSHRGSYEQYF. The chain uses TRBV27 and TRBJ2-7; 7 bases align to TRBD1. The germline gives CDR1 MNHEY, CDR2 SMNVEV (reference sequence). The CDR3 covers 13 residues. The ends lost 5 bases at V and 0 bases at J; junction bases unmatched: 1.

The gene calls are TRBV28 and TRBJ1-5; D possibly corresponds to TRBD1 (6 bases). V dropped 4 bases and J dropped 3 bases, with 13 bases sitting between them. Germline V lookup: CDR1 MDHEN, CDR2 SYDVKM. The CDR3 is 15 residues long. CDR3 sequence: CASSSIQGHNQPQHF. CDR3 nucleotide sequence: TGTGCCAGCAGTTCAATACAGGGTCACAATCAGCCCCAGCATTTT.

The CDR3 DNA reads TGTGCCTGGAGTGTAGCTCCTTACAATGAGCAGTTCTTC. Translated, it gives CAWSVAPYNEQFF. The chain joins TRBV30 to TRBJ2-1; D not certain. Germline CDR1 and CDR2: GTSNPN and SVGIG (reference sequence). Trimming took 0 bases from V and 4 from J, leaving 7 bases between them. This CDR3 spans 13 amino acids.

The DNA of the CDR3 is TGTGCCAGCAGCGCCAACGGACTAGCATCCAATGAGCAGTTCTTC. Translating it yields CASSANGLASNEQFF. The chain uses TRBV9 and TRBJ2-1; 8 bases agree with TRBD2. Germline assignment: CDR1 SGDLS and CDR2 YYNGEE. The CDR3 runs to 15 residues. V was clipped by 3 bases and J by 6 bases; unmatched bases: 8. Supplemented by reference TRBV9 and TRBJ2-1, the full variable domain reads DSGVTQTPKHLITATGQRVTLRCSPRSGDLSVYWYQQSLDQGLQFLIQYYNGEERAKGNILERFSAQQFPDLHSELNLSSLELGDSALYFCASSANGLASNEQFFGPGTRLTVL.

This clone was recorded only once. The chain couples TRBV6-4 to TRBJ2-1, with TRBD2 matching 16 bases. The V segment lost 3 bases and the J segment 2 bases; nucleotides outside the gene matches: 7. The length of the CDR3 is 19 residues. Germline loops: CDR1 MRHNA, CDR2 SNTAGT. The CDR3 region has the DNA TGTGCCAGCAGTGATAGGGGACTAGCGGGAGGGCCCCCCTACAATGAGCAGTTCTTC. Encoded protein: CASSDRGLAGGPPYNEQFF.

The chain combines TRBV27 with TRBJ2-7, with 7 positions matching TRBD1. Germline CDR1 MNHEY, CDR2 SMNVEV (reference sequence). Trimming cost V 6 bases and J 3 bases; bases outside gene matches: 8. CDR3 length: 14 residues. The CDR3 is CASRPGTANYEQYF. The CDR3 nucleotides read TGTGCCAGCAGACCCGGGACAGCAAACTACGAGCAGTACTTC.

The chain has TRBV21-1 and TRBJ2-1; TRBD2 was called by the table and not checked on the DNA. TRBV21-1 is designated a pseudogene. This CDR3 contains 15 residues. The CDR3 loop reads CASSSSGSPYNEQFF. The CDR3 DNA sequence: TGTGCCAGCAGCAGTAGCGGGAGCCCCTACAATGAGCAGTTCTTC.

V is TRBV7-9 and J is TRBJ2-5; D ambiguous. Germline V CDR1 and CDR2: SEHNR, FQNEAQ (reference sequence). The CDR3 is 14 amino acids. Trimming stripped 1 base from V and 2 bases from J, with 8 bases between. The CDR3 DNA follows: TGTGCCAGCAGCTTAGTCTCGATTCAAGAGACCCAGTACTTC. This sequence encodes CASSLVSIQETQYF. Variable domain in full (rest from reference TRBV7-9 and TRBJ2-5): DTGVSQNPRHKITKRGQNVTFRCDPISEHNRLYWYRQTLGQGPEFLTYFQNEAQLEKSRLLSDRFSAERPKGSFSTLEIQRTEQGDSAMYLCASSLVSIQETQYFGPGTRLLVL.

This chain connects TRBV10-2 to TRBJ1-2; D unresolved. This CDR3 comprises 14 residues. Germline values: CDR1 WSHSY, CDR2 SAAADI. Trimming cost V 6 bases and J 4 bases, with 15 bases left between them. The CDR3 here is CASSPGVLGYGYTF. The CDR3 nucleotides are TGCGCCAGCAGCCCCGGGGTTCTCGGCTATGGCTACACCTTC.

J is TRBJ2-1 and V is TRBV27; weak D call: TRBD1 (7 bases). Germline V lookup: CDR1 MNHEY, CDR2 SMNVEV (reference sequence). This CDR3 region has 15 residues. V was pared by 5 bases and J by 7 bases, with 18 bases between. The CDR3 DNA reads TGTGCCAGCAGTCCTACAGGGGAGGTTGTGAATGAGCAGTTCTTC. The encoded protein is CASSPTGEVVNEQFF.

The rearrangement joins TRBV5-1 to TRBJ2-2, with a tentative D call TRBD2 (5 bases). Germline values: CDR1 SGHRS, CDR2 YFSETQ. The V gene lost 5 bases and the J gene lost 3 bases, with 11 bases spanning the gap. The CDR3 sequence is 14 residues long. The chain's CDR3 is CASRSGLYTGELFF. As DNA, the CDR3 is TGCGCCAGCAGGTCCGGACTTTACACCGGGGAGCTGTTTTTT.

The chain carries TRBV27 and TRBJ2-1; tentative D call: TRBD2 (5 bases). This CDR3 region has 15 residues. Trimming stripped 6 bases from V and 4 bases from J, with 16 bases between. Germline V gene lookup returns CDR1 MNHEY and CDR2 SMNVEV (reference sequence). CDR3 sequence: CASSASTGTYNEQFF. DNA for the CDR3: TGTGCCAGCAGCGCATCCACGGGAACTTACAATGAGCAGTTCTTC.

The rearrangement joins TRBV5-8 to TRBJ2-4, with D maybe TRBD2 (6 bases). V gave up 0 bases and J gave up 8 bases, with 12 bases separating them. Germline values: CDR1 SGHTS, CDR2 YDEGEE. The CDR3 consists of 14 residues. This CDR3 reads CASSLVRRRDIQYF. The CDR3 DNA follows: TGTGCCAGCAGCTTGGTCAGGCGGAGGGACATTCAGTACTTC.

This chain joins TRBV7-8 and TRBJ2-1; TRBD2 is a possible D gene (5 bases). Deletions cut 5 bases from V and 2 bases from J, with 13 bases between. Germline V gives CDR1 SGHVS, CDR2 FQNEAQ. The CDR3 length is 15 residues. This CDR3 reads CASSTLSGTYNEQFF. The CDR3 nucleotides read TGTGCCAGCAGCACGCTAAGCGGTACCTACAATGAGCAGTTCTTC.

V gene TRBV9 combines with J gene TRBJ1-4, with 7 bases that match TRBD1. CDR1 and CDR2 (germline): SGDLS, YYNGEE. V shed 0 bases, J shed 4 bases, and the junction held 6 bases outside the gene matches. The CDR3 extends over 16 amino acids. CDR3 bases: TGTGCCAGCAGCGTAGCATGGGGACAGCTTAATGAAAAACTGTTTTTT. Encoded protein: CASSVAWGQLNEKLFF.

The V call is TRBV10-3, the J call TRBJ2-2; 8 bases line up with TRBD1. Germline V lookup: CDR1 ENHRY, CDR2 SYGVKD. Unmatched junction bases numbered 2, after V lost 4 bases and J lost 7 bases. The CDR3 spans 13 residues. CDR3 amino acids: CAISGTGHGELFF. The CDR3 DNA sequence: TGTGCCATCAGTGGGACAGGGCACGGGGAGCTGTTTTTT.

V gene TRBV2 combines with J gene TRBJ2-7; D is perhaps TRBD1 (5 bases). This CDR3 spans 11 amino acids. The germline V gene encodes CDR1 SNHLY and CDR2 FYNNEI. Deletions cut 7 bases from V and 3 bases from J, with 7 bases between. The CDR3 region is CASTDSYEQYF. The CDR3 nucleotides read TGTGCCAGCACCGACAGCTACGAGCAGTACTTC.

The V gene is TRBV27, the J gene TRBJ1-4; the D is unclear. CDR1 is MNHEY and CDR2 is SMNVEV in the germline V gene (reference sequence). The CDR3 is 13 amino acids. The V end was cut by 3 bases, the J end by 5 bases, with 7 bases between. This CDR3 reads CASSFGVNEKLFF. DNA for the CDR3: TGTGCCAGCAGTTTTGGGGTGAATGAAAAACTGTTTTTT.

The chain is built from TRBV7-8 and TRBJ1-5; D uncertain. V was clipped by 2 bases and J by 4 bases, with 9 bases between them. Looked up from germline, CDR1 is SGHVS and CDR2 is FQNEAQ. The CDR3 length is 14 residues. The CDR3 nucleotides are TGTGCCAGCAGCTTATTACCCATTAATCAGCCCCAGCATTTT. It codes for CASSLLPINQPQHF.

The chain is built from TRBV7-9 and TRBJ2-1, with 7 bases aligning to TRBD2. The J segment lost 3 bases and the V segment lost 5 bases, leaving 16 bases of the junction unmatched. The germline CDR1 and CDR2 sequences are SEHNR and FQNEAQ (reference sequence). CDR3 size: 18 residues. DNA of the CDR3: TGTGCCAGCAGCCCGCGGTCACCAATAGCGGGTAACTACAATGAGCAGTTCTTC. Translation gives CASSPRSPIAGNYNEQFF.